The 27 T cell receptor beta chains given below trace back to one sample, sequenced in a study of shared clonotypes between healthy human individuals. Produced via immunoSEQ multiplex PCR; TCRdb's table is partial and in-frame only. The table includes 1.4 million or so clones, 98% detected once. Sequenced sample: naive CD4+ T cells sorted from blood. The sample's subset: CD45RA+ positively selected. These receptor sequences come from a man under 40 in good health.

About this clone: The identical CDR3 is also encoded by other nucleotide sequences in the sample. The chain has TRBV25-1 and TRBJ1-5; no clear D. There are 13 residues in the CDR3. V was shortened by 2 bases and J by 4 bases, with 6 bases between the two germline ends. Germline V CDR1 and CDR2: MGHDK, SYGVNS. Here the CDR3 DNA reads TGTGCCAGCAGTGAAGTCGGGAATCAGCCCCAGCATTTT. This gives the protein CASSEVGNQPQHF.

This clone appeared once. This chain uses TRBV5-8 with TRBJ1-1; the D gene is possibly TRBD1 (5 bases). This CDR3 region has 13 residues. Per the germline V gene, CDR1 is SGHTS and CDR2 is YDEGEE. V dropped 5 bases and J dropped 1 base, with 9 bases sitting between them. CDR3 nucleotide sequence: TGTGCCAGCAGTTTCGACAGGAACACTGAAGCTTTCTTT. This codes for CASSFDRNTEAFF.

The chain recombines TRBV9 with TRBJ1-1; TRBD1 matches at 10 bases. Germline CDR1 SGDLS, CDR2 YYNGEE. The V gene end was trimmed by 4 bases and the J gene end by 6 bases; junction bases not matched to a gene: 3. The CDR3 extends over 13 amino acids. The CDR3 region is CASSRDRGSEAFF. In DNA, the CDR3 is TGTGCCAGCAGCAGGGACAGGGGCTCTGAAGCTTTCTTT.

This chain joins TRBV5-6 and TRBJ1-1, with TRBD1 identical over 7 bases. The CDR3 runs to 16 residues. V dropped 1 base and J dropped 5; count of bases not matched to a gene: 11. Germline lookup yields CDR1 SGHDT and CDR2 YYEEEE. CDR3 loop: CASSLSLWQGDTEAFF. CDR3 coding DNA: TGTGCCAGCAGCTTGTCCCTCTGGCAGGGGGATACTGAAGCTTTCTTT.

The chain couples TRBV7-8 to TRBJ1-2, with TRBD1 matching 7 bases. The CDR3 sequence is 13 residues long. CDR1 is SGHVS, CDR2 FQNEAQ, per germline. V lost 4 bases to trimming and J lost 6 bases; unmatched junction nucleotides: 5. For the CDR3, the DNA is TGTGCCAGCAGCTCCCTGGACAGGAATGGCTACACCTTC. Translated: CASSSLDRNGYTF.

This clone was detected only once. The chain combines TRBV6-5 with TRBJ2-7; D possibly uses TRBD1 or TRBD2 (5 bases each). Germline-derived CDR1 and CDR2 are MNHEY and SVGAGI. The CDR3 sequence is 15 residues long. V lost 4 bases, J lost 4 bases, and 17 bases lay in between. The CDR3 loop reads CASSSFPGPKYEQYF. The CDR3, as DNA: TGTGCCAGCAGTTCTTTCCCGGGACCCAAGTACGAGCAGTACTTC.

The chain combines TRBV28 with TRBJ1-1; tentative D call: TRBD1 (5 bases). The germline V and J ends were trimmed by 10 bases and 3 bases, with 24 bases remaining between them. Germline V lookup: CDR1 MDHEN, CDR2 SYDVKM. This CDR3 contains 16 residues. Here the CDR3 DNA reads TGTGCCACCTTTGGGGCGGCAGCTGCTGGGGACACTGAAGCTTTCTTT. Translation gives CATFGAAAAGDTEAFF.

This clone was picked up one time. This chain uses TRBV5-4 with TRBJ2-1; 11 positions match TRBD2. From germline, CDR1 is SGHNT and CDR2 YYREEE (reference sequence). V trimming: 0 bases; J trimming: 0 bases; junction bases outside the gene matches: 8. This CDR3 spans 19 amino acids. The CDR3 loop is CASSLGGLAGGYSYNEQFF. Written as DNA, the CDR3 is TGTGCCAGCAGCTTGGGTGGGCTAGCGGGAGGTTACTCCTACAATGAGCAGTTCTTC.

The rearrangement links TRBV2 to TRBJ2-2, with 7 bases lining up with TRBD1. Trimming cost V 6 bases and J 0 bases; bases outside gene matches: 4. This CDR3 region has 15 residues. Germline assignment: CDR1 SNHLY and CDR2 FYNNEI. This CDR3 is CASRRDSPNTGELFF. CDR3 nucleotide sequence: TGTGCCAGCAGAAGGGACAGTCCGAACACCGGGGAGCTGTTTTTT.

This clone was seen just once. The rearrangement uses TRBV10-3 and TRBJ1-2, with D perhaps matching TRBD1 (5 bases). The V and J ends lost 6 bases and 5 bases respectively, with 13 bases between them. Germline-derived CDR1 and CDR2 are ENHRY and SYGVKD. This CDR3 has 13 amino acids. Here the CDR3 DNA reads TGTGCCATCAGAGAAATTCAGGGATATGGCTACACCTTC. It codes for CAIREIQGYGYTF.

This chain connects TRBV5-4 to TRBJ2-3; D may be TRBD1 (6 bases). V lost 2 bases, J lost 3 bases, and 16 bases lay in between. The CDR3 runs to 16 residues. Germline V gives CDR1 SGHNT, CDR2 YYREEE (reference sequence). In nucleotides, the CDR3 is TGTGCCAGCAGCTTACAGGGCCCAGGCTTAACAGATACGCAGTATTTT. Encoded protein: CASSLQGPGLTDTQYF.

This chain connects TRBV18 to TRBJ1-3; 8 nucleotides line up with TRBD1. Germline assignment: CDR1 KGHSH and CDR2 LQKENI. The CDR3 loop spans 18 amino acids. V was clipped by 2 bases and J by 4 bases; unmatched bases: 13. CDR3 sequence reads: CASSPAAGGAHRGNTIYF. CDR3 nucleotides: TGTGCCAGCTCACCAGCGGCAGGGGGCGCGCATCGAGGAAACACCATATATTTT.

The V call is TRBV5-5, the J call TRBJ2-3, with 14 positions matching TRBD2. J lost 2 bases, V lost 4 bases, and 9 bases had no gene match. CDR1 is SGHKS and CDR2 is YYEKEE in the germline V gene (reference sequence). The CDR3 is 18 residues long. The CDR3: CASSRGLAGGRATDTQYF. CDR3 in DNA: TGTGCCAGCAGCCGAGGACTAGCGGGAGGTCGGGCCACAGATACGCAGTATTTT.

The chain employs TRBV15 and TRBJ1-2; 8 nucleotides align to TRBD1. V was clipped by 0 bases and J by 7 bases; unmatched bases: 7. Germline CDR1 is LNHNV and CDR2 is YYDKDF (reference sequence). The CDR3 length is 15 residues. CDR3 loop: CATSRDLAGGLGYTF. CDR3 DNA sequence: TGTGCCACCAGCAGAGATCTGGCAGGGGGCCTTGGCTACACCTTC.

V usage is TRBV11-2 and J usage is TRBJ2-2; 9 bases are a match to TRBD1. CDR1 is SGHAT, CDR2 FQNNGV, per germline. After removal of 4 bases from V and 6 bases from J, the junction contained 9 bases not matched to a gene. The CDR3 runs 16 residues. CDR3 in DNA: TGTGCCAGCAGCTATCAGACAGGGGGTAGTTCCGGGGAGCTGTTTTTT. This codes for CASSYQTGGSSGELFF.

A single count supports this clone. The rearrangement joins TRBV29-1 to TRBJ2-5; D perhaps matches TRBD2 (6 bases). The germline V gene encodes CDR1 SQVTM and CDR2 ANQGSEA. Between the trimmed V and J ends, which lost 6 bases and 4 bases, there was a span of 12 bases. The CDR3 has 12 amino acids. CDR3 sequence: CSVLLAGETQYF. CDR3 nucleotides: TGCAGCGTCTTACTAGCCGGAGAGACCCAGTACTTC.

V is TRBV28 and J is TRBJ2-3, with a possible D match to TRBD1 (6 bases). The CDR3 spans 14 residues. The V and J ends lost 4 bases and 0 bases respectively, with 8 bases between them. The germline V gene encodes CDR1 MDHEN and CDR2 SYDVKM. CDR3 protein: CASSSGQSTDTQYF. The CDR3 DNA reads TGTGCCAGCAGTTCCGGACAGAGCACAGATACGCAGTATTTT.

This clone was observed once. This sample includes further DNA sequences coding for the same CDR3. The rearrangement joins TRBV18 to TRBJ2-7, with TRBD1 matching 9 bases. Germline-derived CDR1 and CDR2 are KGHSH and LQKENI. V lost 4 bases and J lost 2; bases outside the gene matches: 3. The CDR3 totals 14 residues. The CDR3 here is CASSQGQGPYEQYF. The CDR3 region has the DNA TGTGCCAGCTCACAGGGACAGGGCCCCTACGAGCAGTACTTC.

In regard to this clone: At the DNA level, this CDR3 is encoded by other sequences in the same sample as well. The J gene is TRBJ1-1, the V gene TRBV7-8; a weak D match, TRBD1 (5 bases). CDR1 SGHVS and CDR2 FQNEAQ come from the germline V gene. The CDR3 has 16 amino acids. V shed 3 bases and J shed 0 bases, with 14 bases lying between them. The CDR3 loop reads CASSFIPGPVNTEAFF. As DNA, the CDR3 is TGTGCCAGCAGCTTTATTCCGGGACCCGTGAACACTGAAGCTTTCTTT.

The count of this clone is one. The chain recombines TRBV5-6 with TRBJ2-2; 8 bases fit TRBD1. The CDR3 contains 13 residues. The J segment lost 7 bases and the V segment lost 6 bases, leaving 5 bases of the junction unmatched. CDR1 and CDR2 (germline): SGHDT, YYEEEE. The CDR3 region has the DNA TGTGCCAGCATCAGGGGGCCAAACGGGGAGCTGTTTTTT. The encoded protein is CASIRGPNGELFF.

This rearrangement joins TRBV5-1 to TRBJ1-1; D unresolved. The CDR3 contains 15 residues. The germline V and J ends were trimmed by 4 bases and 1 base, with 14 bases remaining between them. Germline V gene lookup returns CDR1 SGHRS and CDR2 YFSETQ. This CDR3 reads CASSQHFDTNTEAFF. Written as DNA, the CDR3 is TGCGCCAGCAGCCAACACTTTGACACGAACACTGAAGCTTTCTTT.

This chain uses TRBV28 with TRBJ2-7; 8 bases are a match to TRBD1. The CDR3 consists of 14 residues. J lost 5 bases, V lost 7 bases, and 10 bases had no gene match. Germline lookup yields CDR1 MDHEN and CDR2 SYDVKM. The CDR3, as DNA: TGTGCCAGCACTCCAGGGGACAGGCCCCACGAGCAGTACTTC. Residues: CASTPGDRPHEQYF. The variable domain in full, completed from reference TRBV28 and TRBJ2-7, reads DVKVTQSSRYLVKRTGEKVFLECVQDMDHENMFWYRQDPGLGLRLIYFSYDVKMKEKGDIPEGYSVSREKKERFSLILESASTNQTSMYLCASTPGDRPHEQYFGPGTRLTVT.

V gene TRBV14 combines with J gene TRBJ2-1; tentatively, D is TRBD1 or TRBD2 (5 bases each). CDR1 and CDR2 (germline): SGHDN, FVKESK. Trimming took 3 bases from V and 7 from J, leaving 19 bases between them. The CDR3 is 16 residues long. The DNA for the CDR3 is TGTGCCAGCAGCCAGGATACAAGACAGTGGAGGAATGAGCAGTTCTTC. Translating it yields CASSQDTRQWRNEQFF. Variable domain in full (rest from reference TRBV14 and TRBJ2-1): EAGVTQFPSHSVIEKGQTVTLRCDPISGHDNLYWYRRVMGKEIKFLLHFVKESKQDESGMPNNRFLAERTGGTYSTLKVQPAELEDSGVYFCASSQDTRQWRNEQFFGPGTRLTVL.

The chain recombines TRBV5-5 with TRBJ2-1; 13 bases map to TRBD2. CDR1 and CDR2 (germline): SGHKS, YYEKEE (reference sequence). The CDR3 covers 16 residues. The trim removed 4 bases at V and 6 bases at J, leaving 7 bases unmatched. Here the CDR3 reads CASSPRGLAGSNEQFF. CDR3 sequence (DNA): TGTGCCAGCAGCCCCCGGGGACTAGCGGGAAGCAATGAGCAGTTCTTC.

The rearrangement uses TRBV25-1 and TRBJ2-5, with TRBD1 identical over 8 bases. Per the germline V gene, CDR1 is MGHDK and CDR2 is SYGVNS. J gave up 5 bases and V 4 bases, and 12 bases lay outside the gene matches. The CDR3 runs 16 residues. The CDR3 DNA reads TGTGCCAGCAGTGGGTCAGGGGGCGGGTTGAGGGAGACCCAGTACTTC. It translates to CASSGSGGGLRETQYF.

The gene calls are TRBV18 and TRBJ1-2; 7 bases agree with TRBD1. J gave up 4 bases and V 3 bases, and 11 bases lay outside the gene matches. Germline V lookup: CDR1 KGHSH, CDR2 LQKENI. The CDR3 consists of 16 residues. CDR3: CASSPTRNRGGYGYTF. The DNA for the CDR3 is TGTGCCAGCTCACCTACAAGAAACAGGGGAGGCTATGGCTACACCTTC.

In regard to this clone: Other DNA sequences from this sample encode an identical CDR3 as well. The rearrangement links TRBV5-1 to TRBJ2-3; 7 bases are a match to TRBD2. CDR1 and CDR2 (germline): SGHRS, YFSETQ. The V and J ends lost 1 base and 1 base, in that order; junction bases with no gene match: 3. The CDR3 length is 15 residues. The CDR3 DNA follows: TGCGCCAGCAGCTTGACGGGAGGACGCACAGATACGCAGTATTTT. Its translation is CASSLTGGRTDTQYF.